The rows below give T cell receptor beta chains drawn from one sample of a study of blood T cell repertoires in COVID-19. TCRdb's table, derived via immunoSEQ multiplex PCR, lists solely in-frame clones and lacks some. The sample shows around 140,000 clones, 80% to 85% of them seen only once. The specimen sequenced was peripheral blood. The source is a woman aged 55-69 years with acute or convalescent COVID-19. The CDR3 runs from the conserved cysteine through the conserved F or W. A D gene is named only where the DNA matches it firmly. Size is omitted from some rows. Given values are once, few, many or a class for expanded clones.

j_call | v_call | clone_size | d_call | cdr3_aa | cdr3_nt
TRBJ1-2 | TRBV7-9 | . | TRBD1 | CASSYGTGNYGYTF | TGTGCCAGCAGCTACGGGACAGGCAACTATGGCTACACCTTC
TRBJ1-1 | TRBV5-6 | . | TRBD1 | CASSSSGQGHTEAFF | TGTGCCAGCAGCTCCTCGGGACAGGGACACACTGAAGCTTTCTTT
TRBJ2-1 | TRBV4-1 | . | . | CASSQDSVEQFF | TGCGCCAGCAGCCAAGATTCGGTTGAGCAGTTCTTC
TRBJ1-6 | TRBV3-1/TRBV3-2 | . | . | CASSRPGRPLHF | TGTGCCAGCAGCCGGCCAGGGCGGCCCCTCCACTTT
TRBJ1-2 | TRBV5-8 | . | TRBD1 | CASSLVGQSNYGYTF | TGTGCCAGCAGCTTGGTGGGACAGTCTAACTATGGCTACACCTTC
TRBJ1-3 | TRBV7-8 | few | TRBD1 | CASSLGSGGYAGNTIYF | TGTGCCAGCAGCTTAGGATCAGGGGGGTATGCTGGAAACACCATATATTTT
TRBJ1-2 | TRBV18 | few | . | CASSKGEGYGYTF | TGTGCCAGCTCAAAAGGGGAAGGCTATGGCTACACCTTC
TRBJ1-1 | TRBV3-1/TRBV3-2 | . | . | CASSQDRRQKAFF | TGTGCCAGCAGCCAAGATCGTCGACAGAAAGCTTTCTTT
TRBJ1-4 | TRBV7-9 | . | . | CASSLWGEAKLFF | TGTGCCAGCAGCCTGTGGGGGGAAGCAAAACTGTTTTTT
TRBJ1-6 | TRBV4-3 | . | . | CASSPYLQGSPLHF | TGCGCCAGCAGCCCCTATCTACAGGGCTCACCCCTCCACTTT
TRBJ2-7 | TRBV18 | . | TRBD1 | CASSRTGAYEQYF | TGTGCCAGCTCCCGGACAGGTGCCTACGAGCAGTACTTC
TRBJ1-6 | TRBV28 | . | . | CASKGVVSPLHF | TGTGCCAGTAAGGGGGTTGTGTCACCCCTCCACTTT
TRBJ2-1 | TRBV12-3/TRBV12-4 | . | . | CASSLVGADEQFF | TGTGCCAGCAGTTTAGTTGGGGCCGATGAGCAGTTCTTC
TRBJ1-3 | TRBV15 | . | TRBD1 | CATSADRASGNTIYF | TGTGCCACCAGTGCGGACAGGGCGTCTGGAAACACCATATATTTT
TRBJ2-6 | TRBV7-3 | . | . | CASSPAGPGANVLTF | TGTGCCAGCAGTCCGGCGGGCCCTGGGGCCAACGTCCTGACTTTC
TRBJ2-7 | TRBV16 | once | TRBD2 | CASTPGRTSGLSYEQYF | TGTGCCAGCACCCCAGGCCGGACTAGCGGCCTGAGCTACGAGCAGTACTTC
TRBJ2-1 | TRBV6-1 | . | . | CASSDFLDSYNEQFF | TGTGCCAGCAGTGATTTCCTGGACAGCTACAATGAGCAGTTCTTC
TRBJ1-3 | TRBV6-5 | . | . | CASRQSSGNTIYF | TGTGCCAGCAGACAGAGCTCTGGAAACACCATATATTTT
TRBJ1-5 | TRBV19 | . | TRBD1 | CASSSPGTGGSNQPQHF | TGTGCCAGTAGTTCCCCAGGGACAGGGGGCTCGAATCAGCCCCAGCATTTT
TRBJ2-1 | TRBV7-3 | . | . | CASSLTGLAPSQYNEQFF | TGTGCCAGCAGCTTAACAGGCCTAGCACCCTCGCAATACAATGAGCAGTTCTTC
TRBJ1-5 | TRBV6-7 | . | TRBD1 | CASSYFYTGGHNQPQHF | TGTGCCAGCAGTTACTTCTATACAGGGGGCCACAATCAGCCCCAGCATTTT
TRBJ2-5 | TRBV19 | . | . | CASSIRRGKETQYF | TGTGCCAGTAGTATCCGCAGGGGTAAAGAGACCCAGTACTTC
TRBJ2-1 | TRBV18 | . | TRBD2 | CASSPRLAQKESEQFF | TGTGCCAGCTCACCCAGACTAGCCCAGAAAGAATCTGAGCAGTTCTTC
TRBJ1-4 | TRBV5-1 | . | . | CASSLGIQGWDEKLFF | TGCGCCAGCAGCTTGGGCATACAGGGCTGGGATGAAAAACTGTTTTTT
TRBJ1-6 | TRBV9 | . | . | CASSVGRQGDSPLHF | TGTGCCAGCAGCGTCGGCAGGCAGGGTGATTCACCCCTCCACTTT
TRBJ1-2 | TRBV6-1 | . | . | CASSESGWWGYTF | TGTGCCAGCAGTGAATCCGGTTGGTGGGGCTACACCTTC
TRBJ2-5 | TRBV5-1 | . | TRBD2 | CASSRTAREGETQYF | TGCGCCAGCAGCCGGACCGCGAGGGAGGGAGAGACCCAGTACTTC
TRBJ2-5 | TRBV2 | . | TRBD1 | CASSGDGTGWETQYF | TGTGCCAGCTCCGGGGACGGGACAGGGTGGGAGACCCAGTACTTC
TRBJ2-5 | TRBV5-8 | . | TRBD1 | CASSSDRGSWETQYF | TGTGCCAGCAGCTCGGACAGGGGCAGTTGGGAGACCCAGTACTTC
TRBJ2-7 | TRBV27 | . | TRBD2 | CASSLLTGTSVGEQYF | TGTGCCAGCAGTCTACTAACCGGGACTAGCGTAGGGGAGCAGTACTTC
TRBJ2-1 | TRBV3-1/TRBV3-2 | . | . | CASSPPIAGNEQFF | TGTGCCAGCAGCCCCCCGATTGCCGGCAATGAGCAGTTCTTC
TRBJ2-4 | TRBV7-3 | . | TRBD1 | CASSSGGRDIQYF | TGTGCCAGCAGCTCAGGGGGCCGGGACATTCAGTACTTC
TRBJ2-1 | TRBV7-3 | . | TRBD2 | CASSSSGRRDYNEQFF | TGTGCCAGCAGCTCGAGCGGGAGAAGGGATTACAATGAGCAGTTCTTC
TRBJ1-2 | TRBV12-3/TRBV12-4 | . | TRBD1 | CASSKTGVDGYTF | TGTGCCAGCAGTAAGACAGGGGTAGATGGCTACACCTTC
TRBJ2-1 | TRBV24-1 | few | . | CATSDLGRGGRGEQFF | TGTGCCACCAGTGATTTGGGTCGAGGCGGAAGGGGCGAGCAGTTCTTC
TRBJ2-5 | TRBV21-1 | . | . | CASSKLARELVETQYF | TGTGCCAGCAGCAAACTAGCGAGGGAGTTGGTGGAGACCCAGTACTTC
TRBJ2-7 | TRBV5-6 | few | . | CASSFGLARGEQYF | TGTGCCAGCAGCTTCGGACTCGCCAGGGGCGAGCAGTACTTC
TRBJ1-2 | TRBV5-4 | . | . | CASSLVTAGPIGYGYTF | TGTGCCAGCAGCTTGGTGACAGCGGGACCCATTGGCTATGGCTACACCTTC
TRBJ1-4 | TRBV4-1 | . | TRBD1 | CASSQEAPGQVNEKLFF | TGCGCCAGCAGCCAGGAAGCACCGGGACAGGTTAATGAAAAACTGTTTTTT
TRBJ1-2 | TRBV10-2 | once | TRBD1 | CASRRDREGAYGYTF | TGCGCCAGCAGAAGGGACAGGGAGGGGGCCTATGGCTACACCTTC
TRBJ2-1 | TRBV6-2/TRBV6-3 | . | . | CASRPTGKSYNEQFF | TGTGCCAGCAGACCTACAGGGAAGTCCTACAATGAGCAGTTCTTC
TRBJ2-7 | TRBV19 | . | TRBD2 | CASSLSGRPDYEQYF | TGTGCCAGTAGCCTTAGCGGGAGGCCCGACTACGAGCAGTACTTC
TRBJ2-7 | TRBV7-2 | . | TRBD1 | CASSLPTGVEQYF | TGTGCCAGCAGCTTACCGACAGGGGTCGAGCAGTACTTC
TRBJ2-1 | TRBV7-3 | . | . | CASRLWTPNNEQFF | TGTGCCAGCAGGCTTTGGACTCCGAACAATGAGCAGTTCTTC
TRBJ2-5 | TRBV28 | . | TRBD1 | CASSTSGTVSATQETQYF | TGTGCCAGCAGTACATCCGGGACAGTTTCGGCAACGCAAGAGACCCAGTACTTC
TRBJ1-4 | TRBV27 | . | . | CASSPGDSEEKLFF | TGTGCCAGCAGTCCCGGGGATTCGGAAGAAAAACTGTTTTTT
TRBJ1-5 | TRBV28 | . | TRBD1 | CASRTGGARVSNQPQHF | TGTGCCAGCAGGACAGGGGGCGCAAGGGTTAGCAATCAGCCCCAGCATTTT
TRBJ1-5 | TRBV10-3 | . | . | CAISESRQQPQHF | TGTGCCATCAGTGAGTCGAGGCAACAGCCCCAGCATTTT
TRBJ1-2 | TRBV9 | . | . | CASSVRQDYGYTF | TGTGCCAGCAGCGTACGGCAGGACTATGGCTACACCTTC
TRBJ2-1 | TRBV9 | . | TRBD2 | CASSLGLAPNEQFF | TGTGCCAGCAGCCTAGGACTAGCCCCCAATGAGCAGTTCTTC
TRBJ2-7 | TRBV3-1/TRBV3-2 | . | TRBD2 | CASSQVPAGFYEQYF | TGTGCCAGCAGCCAAGTTCCAGCGGGATTCTACGAGCAGTACTTC
TRBJ2-1 | TRBV27 | medium-sized | TRBD2 | CASRNARLAGGFSSSYNEQFF | TGTGCCAGCAGGAACGCCCGACTAGCGGGAGGATTTAGCAGCTCCTACAATGAGCAGTTCTTC
TRBJ2-5 | TRBV5-4 | . | TRBD1 | CASSSGTGQGKETQYF | TGTGCCAGCAGCTCCGGCACGGGACAGGGAAAAGAGACCCAGTACTTC
TRBJ1-2 | TRBV5-4 | . | TRBD1 | CASSSPGQGYYGYTF | TGTGCCAGCAGCTCCCCGGGACAGGGGTACTATGGCTACACCTTC
TRBJ1-1 | TRBV10-3 | few | TRBD1 | CAISEQGRNEAFF | TGTGCCATCAGTGAACAGGGGAGGAATGAAGCTTTCTTT
TRBJ2-3 | TRBV11-2 | . | . | CASSDDSKDTQYF | TGTGCCAGCAGCGACGACAGTAAAGATACGCAGTATTTT